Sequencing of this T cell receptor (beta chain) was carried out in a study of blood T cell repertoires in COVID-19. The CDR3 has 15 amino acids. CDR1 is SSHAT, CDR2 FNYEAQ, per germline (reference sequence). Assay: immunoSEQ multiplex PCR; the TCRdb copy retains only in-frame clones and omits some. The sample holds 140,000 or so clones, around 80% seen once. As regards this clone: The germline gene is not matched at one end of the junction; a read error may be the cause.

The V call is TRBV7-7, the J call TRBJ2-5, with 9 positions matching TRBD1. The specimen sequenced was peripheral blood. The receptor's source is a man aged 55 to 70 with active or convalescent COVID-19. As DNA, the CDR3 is TGTGCTAGCAGTTCGGACAGGGGAGGAGGAGAGACCCAGTACTTC. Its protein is CASSSDRGGGETQYF.